This TCR beta chain was recorded in a study of control samples from healthy donors and cancer patients. Worth noting for this clone: Distinct nucleotide sequences in the sample also encode this CDR3.

CDR3 length: 15 amino acids. Unmatched junction bases numbered 6, after V lost 4 bases and J lost 4 bases. Germline loops: CDR1 LNHDA, CDR2 SQIVND (reference sequence). Profiling relied on immunoSEQ multiplex PCR, and the TCRdb table lists in-frame clones only, not all of them. The sample includes approximately 190,000 clones, around 93% seen only once; the top ten take about 1.7%. The V gene is TRBV19, the J gene TRBJ1-3, with 8 bases identical to TRBD1. The sequence was collected from a man aged 25-45 years in good health. Sequencing was performed on blood. The CDR3 is CASSRGQGAGNTIYF. As DNA, the CDR3 is TGTGCCAGTAGTAGAGGACAGGGTGCAGGAAACACCATATATTTT.